Reported below is one TCR beta chain. Its antigen is unknown. The sample belongs to a study of T cells after yellow fever vaccination. Study-wide results and limits: Highly abundant clonotypes carried over from the bulk population could end up in FACS-sorted repertoires as contaminants.

The CDR3 extends over 16 amino acids. CDR1 and CDR2 (germline): SGHRS, YFSETQ. With 3 bases clipped from V and 6 bases from J, the junction kept 10 bases outside the gene matches. By 5'RACE template switching, TCR cDNA was produced, with a universal primer site and UMIs added in the process. In TCRdb, the 5' RACE reads were re-called with MiXCR into one record per CDR3 protein. The table has 350,000 to 450,000 distinct CDR3 sequences, about 17% seen once. The sample in question was PBMCs, obtained before the yellow fever booster vaccination. The rearrangement joins TRBV5-1 to TRBJ2-3, with 10 bases lining up with TRBD1. The TCR was taken from a man aged 18 to 35 who received the YFV17D yellow fever vaccine. CDR3 coding DNA: TGCGCCAGCAGCTCCGGGACAGGGGATTCAGGGGATACGCAGTATTTT. Translated: CASSSGTGDSGDTQYF.